This is a list of T cell receptor beta chains from one sample in a study of breast tumors, draining lymph nodes, adjacent tissues. MiXCR, applied by TCRdb to the multiplex PCR reads, yields one record per CDR3 protein. The sample shows 17,000 or so distinct CDR3 sequences, 45% of them seen only once. Sequenced material: tumor-adjacent breast tissue. These receptors were obtained from a female donor with breast cancer. Some clones in this sample may be carry-over from other donors' samples. CDR3s include the opening cysteine and the closing phenylalanine or tryptophan. The D gene is left open where the match is weak. A clone size is listed for some rows: how often the clone was seen (once, few, many), or a class if it is expanded.

clone_size	j_call	d_call	v_call	cdr3_aa	cdr3_nt
many	TRBJ2-1	.	TRBV24-1	CATSERGTAMSLYNEQFF	TGTGCCACCAGTGAAAGAGGGACCGCGATGTCCCTCTACAATGAGCAGTTCTTC
medium-sized	TRBJ2-7	TRBD2	TRBV19	CASSSLASGGYEQYF	TGTGCCAGTAGTAGCTTGGCTAGCGGGGGTTACGAGCAGTACTTC
medium-sized	TRBJ2-3	.	TRBV20-1	CSALQGADTQYF	TGCAGTGCCCTGCAAGGCGCAGATACGCAGTATTTT
.	TRBJ2-3	.	TRBV7-2	CASSVTTSTDTQYF	TGTGCCAGCAGCGTAACCACTAGCACAGATACGCAGTATTTT
.	TRBJ2-7	TRBD2	TRBV7-9	CASSLEGTSANSYEQYF	TGTGCCAGCAGCTTAGAAGGGACTAGCGCGAACTCCTACGAGCAGTACTTC
many	TRBJ2-4	TRBD2	TRBV19	CASRSPGLARNIQYF	TGTGCCAGTAGATCCCCGGGACTAGCGAGAAACATTCAGTACTTC
.	TRBJ1-2	.	TRBV12-3/TRBV12-4	CASTLDGVSGYTF	TGTGCCAGCACACTAGACGGGGTGAGTGGCTACACCTTC
many	TRBJ2-1	.	TRBV6-2/TRBV6-3	CASNIGYNEQFF	TGTGCCAGTAATATCGGCTACAATGAGCAGTTCTTC
many	TRBJ1-1	TRBD1	TRBV7-9	CASSPQGTLNTEAFF	TGTGCCAGCAGCCCACAGGGGACTTTGAACACTGAAGCTTTCTTT
.	TRBJ2-5	TRBD2	TRBV7-3	CASSSIGGGPSYF	TGTGCCAGCAGCTCCATCGGCGGGGGGCCGTCGTACTTC
.	TRBJ2-1	.	TRBV7-2	CASRMGLSSYNEQFF	TGTGCCAGCAGGATGGGGCTCAGCTCCTACAATGAGCAGTTCTTC
.	TRBJ2-7	TRBD2	TRBV9	CASSIREGSYGQYF	TGTGCCAGCAGCATCCGGGAGGGGTCCTACGGGCAGTACTTC
.	TRBJ1-4	.	TRBV20-1	CSARRSPGEKLFF	TGCAGTGCTAGAAGATCCCCCGGGGAAAAACTGTTTTTT
.	TRBJ2-1	TRBD2	TRBV11-3	CASSFGLAGDEQFF	TGTGCCAGCAGCTTCGGACTAGCGGGCGATGAGCAGTTCTTC
.	TRBJ1-2	.	TRBV7-2	CASSLDGGANYGYTF	TGTGCCAGCAGCTTGGACGGGGGGGCCAACTATGGCTACACCTTC
few	TRBJ2-5	.	TRBV20-1	CSLRRGRETQYF	TGCAGTCTCCGGAGGGGACGGGAGACCCAGTACTTC
few	TRBJ1-1	.	TRBV6-5	CASSHSRDTEAFF	TGTGCCAGCAGTCACTCCAGGGACACTGAAGCTTTCTTT
.	TRBJ2-1	TRBD2	TRBV5-6	CASSSAGGEREQFF	TGTGCCAGCAGCTCGGCTGGGGGGGAGAGGGAGCAGTTCTTC
medium-sized	TRBJ1-6	.	TRBV11-2	CASSLGGRPHF	TGTGCCAGCAGCTTAGGGGGACGCCCCCACTTT
few	TRBJ1-1	.	TRBV3-1	CASSQDPRRTTEAFF	TGTGCCAGCAGCCAAGATCCCCGGAGGACCACTGAAGCTTTCTTT
medium-sized	TRBJ2-3	.	TRBV5-1	CASSSSGLEADTQYF	TGCGCCAGCAGCTCCTCGGGACTTGAGGCGGATACGCAGTATTTT
few	TRBJ2-3	.	TRBV13	CASSLRTRGPTDTQYF	TGTGCCAGCAGCTTACGGACGCGGGGACCCACAGATACGCAGTATTTT
few	TRBJ1-1	.	TRBV11-3	CASSSEGGTEAFF	TGTGCCAGCAGCTCGGAGGGGGGCACTGAAGCTTTCTTT
.	TRBJ2-2	.	TRBV5-1	CASSITTGTGELFF	TGCGCCAGCAGCATAACTACAGGGACCGGGGAGCTGTTTTTT
once	TRBJ2-5	.	TRBV7-2	CASSPSGAFETQYF	TGTGCCAGCAGCCCTTCAGGGGCTTTTGAGACCCAGTACTTC
.	TRBJ2-3	TRBD1	TRBV7-9	CASSRLGQGPDTKYF	TGTGCCAGCAGCAGGCTAGGACAGGGCCCAGATACGAAGTATTTT
few	TRBJ2-2	.	TRBV12-3/TRBV12-4	CASSPGTPGGELFF	TGTGCCAGCAGTCCCGGGACTCCCGGTGGGGAGCTGTTTTTT
medium-sized	TRBJ2-7	TRBD1	TRBV2	CASRRDRVYEQYF	TGTGCCAGCAGGCGGGACAGGGTTTACGAGCAGTACTTC
many	TRBJ2-2	.	TRBV20-1	CSAPGNTGELFF	TGCAGTGCCCCTGGGAACACCGGGGAGCTGTTTTTT
large	TRBJ1-2	.	TRBV2	CATLAVAGGYTF	TGTGCCACCTTAGCGGTGGCGGGGGGCTACACCTTC
medium-sized	TRBJ2-2	TRBD1	TRBV6-4	CASRPTGDAGELFF	TGTGCCAGCAGGCCGACAGGGGATGCCGGGGAGCTGTTTTTT
many	TRBJ2-3	TRBD2	TRBV6-2/TRBV6-3	CASIPGGGRVADTQYF	TGTGCCAGCATTCCTGGTGGCGGGAGGGTTGCAGATACGCAGTATTTT
.	TRBJ1-2	.	TRBV2	CASSRDLNYGYTF	TGTGCCAGCAGCCGGGACCTAAACTATGGCTACACCTTC
many	TRBJ2-2	TRBD2	TRBV25-1	CATQPGGGSAGELFF	TGTGCCACGCAGCCCGGGGGGGGCTCCGCCGGGGAGCTGTTTTTT
large	TRBJ2-7	TRBD1	TRBV2	CASSETATGVGNEQYF	TGTGCCAGCAGTGAAACCGCGACAGGGGTGGGTAACGAGCAGTACTTC
.	TRBJ2-2	.	TRBV19	CASSLDGTNTGELFF	TGTGCCAGTAGTCTGGACGGAACGAACACCGGGGAGCTGTTTTTT
many	TRBJ2-1	TRBD1	TRBV5-1	CASSFSGTGGYNEQFF	TGCGCCAGCAGCTTTTCCGGGACAGGGGGATACAATGAGCAGTTCTTC
medium-sized	TRBJ1-6	TRBD1	TRBV20-1	CSAGQTGTLVRSPLHF	TGCAGTGCTGGACAGACAGGGACTTTAGTACGTTCACCCCTCCACTTT
.	TRBJ2-1	TRBD2	TRBV29-1	CSVTGTRNEQFF	TGCAGCGTTACCGGGACTAGAAATGAGCAGTTCTTC
.	TRBJ1-4	.	TRBV6-2/TRBV6-3	CASSHPSQGFEKLFF	TGTGCCAGCAGTCACCCCTCACAGGGATTTGAAAAACTGTTTTTT
.	TRBJ2-3	.	TRBV5-1	CASSLSNRKTDTQYF	TGCGCCAGCAGCTTGTCCAACAGAAAAACAGATACGCAGTATTTT
many	TRBJ2-5	.	TRBV5-1	CASSLARVGYETQYF	TGCGCCAGCAGCTTGGCCCGGGTAGGGTACGAGACCCAGTACTTC
.	TRBJ2-7	.	TRBV6-5	CASSYSGSHYEQYF	TGTGCCAGCAGTTACTCGGGGTCCCACTACGAGCAGTACTTC
many	TRBJ2-2	TRBD1	TRBV11-3	CASSLVGQGYTGELFF	TGTGCCAGCAGCTTAGTTGGACAGGGGTACACCGGGGAGCTGTTTTTT
.	TRBJ1-2	.	TRBV6-6	CASNLGEGRNYGYTF	TGTGCCAGCAATCTAGGGGAGGGTAGAAACTATGGCTACACCTTC
many	TRBJ2-7	.	TRBV11-2	CASGDLWGSHEQYF	TGTGCCAGCGGGGATTTATGGGGATCCCACGAGCAGTACTTC
.	TRBJ2-1	TRBD1	TRBV24-1	CATSDSPGQGTYNEQFF	TGTGCCACCAGTGATTCACCGGGACAGGGCACCTACAATGAGCAGTTCTTC